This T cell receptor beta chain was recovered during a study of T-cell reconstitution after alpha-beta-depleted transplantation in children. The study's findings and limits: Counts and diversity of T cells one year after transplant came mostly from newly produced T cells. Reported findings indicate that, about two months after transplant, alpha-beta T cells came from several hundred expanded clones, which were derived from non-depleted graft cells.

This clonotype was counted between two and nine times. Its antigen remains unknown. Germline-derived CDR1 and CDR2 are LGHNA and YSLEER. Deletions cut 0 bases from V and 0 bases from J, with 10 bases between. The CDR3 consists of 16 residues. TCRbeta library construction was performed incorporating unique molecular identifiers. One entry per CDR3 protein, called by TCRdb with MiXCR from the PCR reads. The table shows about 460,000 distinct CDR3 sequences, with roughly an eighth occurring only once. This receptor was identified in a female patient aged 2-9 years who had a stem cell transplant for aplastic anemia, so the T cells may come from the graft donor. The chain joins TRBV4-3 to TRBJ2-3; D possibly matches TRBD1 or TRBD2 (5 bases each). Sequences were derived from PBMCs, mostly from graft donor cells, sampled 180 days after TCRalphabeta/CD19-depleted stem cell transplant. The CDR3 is CASSQDLRGSTDTQYF. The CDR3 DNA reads TGCGCCAGCAGCCAAGATCTGAGGGGCAGCACAGATACGCAGTATTTT.